This TCR beta chain was sequenced in a study of blood T cell repertoires in COVID-19. Study in general: The origin of the acute and convalescent COVID-19 samples was the United States, Italy and Spain.

Only in-frame clones appear in the TCRdb table, and some are missing; sequencing was by immunoSEQ multiplex PCR. The sample lists approximately 330,000 clones; 85% to 90% were seen once. Trimming took off 2 bases at V and 0 bases at J, with 13 bases between the two ends. The germline CDR1 and CDR2 sequences are SNHLY and FYNNEI. The CDR3 covers 16 residues. The study drew participants aged about 18 to 95 years from 20 to 30 US areas. Cohorts were based on clinical histories the participants reported. What the recovered Cohort 3 donors had was two negative PCRs, clearance, or symptom resolution. This clone was observed a handful of times.

Sequencing was done on a sample of PBMCs or T cells enriched from blood (not recorded which). The J gene is TRBJ1-1, the V gene TRBV2; D remains unclear. The origin of this receptor is a woman aged 25 to 39 who had recovered from COVID-19. The CDR3, as DNA: TGTGCCAGCAGTGAAAGGGAGTTTCACATGAACACTGAAGCTTTCTTT. This encodes CASSEREFHMNTEAFF.